The rows below give T cell receptor beta chains drawn from one sample of a study of patients and donors after allogeneic stem cell transplantation. TCRdb processed the RT-PCR reads anew with MiXCR; each CDR3 protein has one entry. The repertoire holds roughly 960,000 distinct CDR3 sequences, with about 20% as singletons. Input material: blood, either unsorted or a sorted T cell fraction (not recorded which). The receptors were gathered from a human donor who was either an allogeneic HSCT recipient or a stem cell or donor lymphocyte infusion donor (not recorded which). It is not recorded whose cells these are; they may come from a transplant donor. Each CDR3 is given with its conserved first and last residue. D genes are given only for firm matches. A row's size may be missing; if present it is once, few, many or a size class.

>.|TRBJ1-6|TRBV5-6|.
TGTGCCAGCAGCTTGATTTCGAGGCTGGACAGTAATTCACCCCTCCACTTT
CASSLISRLDSNSPLHF
>.|TRBJ1-2|TRBV19|.
TGTGCCAGTAGTGATGGTTCTCACCGGGGCTACACCTTC
CASSDGSHRGYTF
>.|TRBJ2-5|TRBV10-3|TRBD1
TGTGCCATCAGTGAGCACAGGGGGCTCCAGGAGACCCAGTACTTC
CAISEHRGLQETQYF
>.|TRBJ1-1|TRBV3-1|.
TGTGCCAGCAGCTCATTAGGGACGACGGTCACTGAAGCTTTCTTT
CASSSLGTTVTEAFF
>.|TRBJ1-3|TRBV10-3|.
TGTGCCATCAGTGAGTTGGGCAGTGCTGTCGGAAACACCATATATTTT
CAISELGSAVGNTIYF
>.|TRBJ1-2|TRBV7-2|.
TGTGCCAGCAGCCCCGGGTGGGAGGATTACACCTTC
CASSPGWEDYTF
>.|TRBJ2-7|TRBV4-2|.
TGTGCCAGCAGCCTCCGCCTTGGGGGCAGCGGCTACGAGCAGTACTTC
CASSLRLGGSGYEQYF
>.|TRBJ2-7|TRBV4-1|.
TGCGCCAGTGGTATCAGCCCGGGAGCCTACGAGCAGTACTTC
CASGISPGAYEQYF
>few|TRBJ2-1|TRBV9|TRBD2
TGTGCCAGCAACGTCGGGGGGACCGGCTATGAGCAGTTCTTC
CASNVGGTGYEQFF
>.|TRBJ2-7|TRBV6-1|TRBD2
TGTGCCAGCAGTGACGGTTATTGGACTAGCTACGAGCAGTACTTC
CASSDGYWTSYEQYF
>.|TRBJ1-5|TRBV20-1|.
TGCAGTGCTAGAAATAGGGGGAATCAGCCCCAGCATTTT
CSARNRGNQPQHF
>few|TRBJ1-2|TRBV4-1|.
TGCGCCAGCAGCCAAGTGTCTCGGGAGGGCTATGGCTACACCTTC
CASSQVSREGYGYTF
>.|TRBJ1-1|TRBV5-5|.
TGTGCCAGCAGCTCCCAAGGCGTTGCTTTCTTT
CASSSQGVAFF
>.|TRBJ1-5|TRBV3-1|.
TGTGCCAGCAGCCAGAGCGAAATCCAGCCCCAGCATTTT
CASSQSEIQPQHF
>few|TRBJ2-3|TRBV5-1|.
TGCGCCAGCAGCTACCGGGCCTTAAGGACAGATACGCAGTATTTT
CASSYRALRTDTQYF
>.|TRBJ2-1|TRBV5-5|.
TGTGCCAGCAGCTTTTCGGTCAGGGCAGGAGAGCAGTTCTTC
CASSFSVRAGEQFF
>few|TRBJ2-1|TRBV6-2/TRBV6-3|TRBD1
TGTGCCAGCAGCCTCCGGGACAGGGGGCCCCGGGGTGAGCAGTTCTTC
CASSLRDRGPRGEQFF
>many|TRBJ1-1|TRBV12-3/TRBV12-4|.
TGTGCCAGCAGTTTTGGGGCCGGGAACACTGAAGCTTTCTTT
CASSFGAGNTEAFF
>few|TRBJ1-1|TRBV7-9|.
TGTGCCAGCAGCAATGAGGGAGTGAACACTGAAGCTTTCTTT
CASSNEGVNTEAFF
>many|TRBJ1-2|TRBV24-1|.
TGTGCCACCAGTCCTGCTAACTATGGCTACACCTTC
CATSPANYGYTF
>.|TRBJ2-3|TRBV5-5|TRBD2
TGTGCCAGCGCTATAGCGGGAACAGATACGCAGTATTTT
CASAIAGTDTQYF
>few|TRBJ2-5|TRBV20-1|.
TGCAGTTTGGCCGATATCGGGGAATACTCCCAAGAGACCCAGTACTTC
CSLADIGEYSQETQYF
>few|TRBJ1-1|TRBV27|.
TGTGCCAGCAGTTTATCTACAGGGCCCACTGAAGCTTTCTTT
CASSLSTGPTEAFF
>.|TRBJ2-7|TRBV7-9|TRBD1
TGTGCCAGCAGCTTTCAGGGGGCTGGGAAGCAGTACTTC
CASSFQGAGKQYF
>few|TRBJ1-5|TRBV5-1|.
TGCGCCAGCCGGGGGGATGGAGATCAGCCCCAGCATTTT
CASRGDGDQPQHF
>.|TRBJ2-3|TRBV7-2|TRBD2
TGTGCCAGCAGCTCTGGGGGACTAGCGGTTACGCAGTATTTT
CASSSGGLAVTQYF
>.|TRBJ2-3|TRBV5-1|.
TGCGCCCCAGGTCTGGAGGATACGCAGTATTTT
CAPGLEDTQYF
>few|TRBJ1-1|TRBV7-9|.
TGTGCCAGCAGCTTTTCAGGGTGGGCTGAAGCTTTCTTT
CASSFSGWAEAFF
>.|TRBJ1-1|TRBV20-1|.
TGCAGTGCTAAGTTTATGAACACTGAAGCTTTCTTT
CSAKFMNTEAFF
>few|TRBJ2-2|TRBV5-6|.
TGTGCCAGCAGCTTGCGGACTTCGAACACCGGGGAGCTGTTTTTT
CASSLRTSNTGELFF
>.|TRBJ2-1|TRBV7-9|.
TGTGCCAGCAGCTGGGGAACCGGGACACTTTACAATGAGCAGTTCTTC
CASSWGTGTLYNEQFF
>.|TRBJ2-1|TRBV29-1|.
TGCAGCGTTTTTTTGAGGACTGAGCAGTTCTTC
CSVFLRTEQFF
>.|TRBJ2-5|TRBV3-1|.
TGCTCAGCCGGGGAAGAGACCCAGTACTTC
CSAGEETQYF
>.|TRBJ2-2|TRBV25-1|TRBD1
TGTGCCAGCAGTGAATGGGACAGGGGGCCAAACACCGGGGAGCTGTTTTTT
CASSEWDRGPNTGELFF
>.|TRBJ1-1|TRBV29-1|.
TGCAGCGTTGAAGGCACAGGCGGTTCTGAAGCTTTCTTT
CSVEGTGGSEAFF
>few|TRBJ2-7|TRBV30|.
TGTGCCTGGAGTGGAGGGCAGGGCAACGAGCAGTACTTC
CAWSGGQGNEQYF
>.|TRBJ2-5|TRBV4-2|.
TGTGCCAGCAGCGCGACTCAAGAGACCCAGTACTTC
CASSATQETQYF
>.|TRBJ1-4|TRBV7-9|.
TGTGCCAGCCGTTCGGCGGGGGCTAATGAAAAACTGTTTTTT
CASRSAGANEKLFF
>many|TRBJ2-7|TRBV25-1|.
TGTGCCAGCAGGAGAGAATCCCGTTACGAGCAGTACTTC
CASRRESRYEQYF
>few|TRBJ2-5|TRBV18|.
TGTGCCAGCTCACCAGGCCCGACTGAGACCCAGTACTTC
CASSPGPTETQYF
>many|TRBJ2-7|TRBV12-3/TRBV12-4|.
TGTGCCAGCAGCCCAGGGAGCTACGAGCAGTACTTC
CASSPGSYEQYF
>.|TRBJ1-1|TRBV20-1|TRBD1
TGCAGTGCTAGGGATTCCGGGACAGGTGAAGCTTTCTTT
CSARDSGTGEAFF
>many|TRBJ1-3|TRBV28|.
TGTGCCAGCAGCTCCCTCCAGAGAAACTCTGGAAACACCATATATTTT
CASSSLQRNSGNTIYF
>few|TRBJ2-3|TRBV20-1|.
TGCAGTGCTAGAGGTCCTACAGATACGCAGTATTTT
CSARGPTDTQYF
>.|TRBJ2-3|TRBV4-1|.
TGCGCCAGCAGCCAAGAAGACTCTAGGACAGATACGCAGTATTTT
CASSQEDSRTDTQYF
>few|TRBJ1-1|TRBV5-1|.
TGCGCCAGCAGCAGGCCGGGAGCCAAGAGGGAAGCTTTCTTT
CASSRPGAKREAFF
>.|TRBJ2-5|TRBV20-1|.
TGCAGTGCTAGCAGGGGACCCCAAGAGACCCAGTACTTC
CSASRGPQETQYF
>few|TRBJ2-2|TRBV12-3/TRBV12-4|.
TGTGCCAGCGGCCGGGGGCTAACTAACACCGGGGAGCTGTTTTTT
CASGRGLTNTGELFF
>.|TRBJ2-1|TRBV20-1|.
TGCAGTGCTAGATTTGACAGTCGCTCCTACAATGAGCAGTTCTTC
CSARFDSRSYNEQFF
>.|TRBJ2-3|TRBV24-1|TRBD2
TGTGCCACCAGTAACGCGGGAGGGGTAACAGATACGCAGTATTTT
CATSNAGGVTDTQYF
>.|TRBJ2-2|TRBV6-2/TRBV6-3|.
TGTGCCAGCAGTCGAACTCTCCCCGGGGAGCTGTTTTTT
CASSRTLPGELFF